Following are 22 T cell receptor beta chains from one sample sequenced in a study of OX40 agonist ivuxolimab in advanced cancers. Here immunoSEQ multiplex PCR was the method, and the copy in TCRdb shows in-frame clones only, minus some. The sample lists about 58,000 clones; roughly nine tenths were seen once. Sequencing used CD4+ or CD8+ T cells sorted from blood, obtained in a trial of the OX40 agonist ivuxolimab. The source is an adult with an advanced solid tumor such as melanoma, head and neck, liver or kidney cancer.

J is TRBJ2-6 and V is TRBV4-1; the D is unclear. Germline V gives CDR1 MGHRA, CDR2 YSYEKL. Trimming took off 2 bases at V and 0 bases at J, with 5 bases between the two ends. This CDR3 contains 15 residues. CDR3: CASSQTSSGANVLTF. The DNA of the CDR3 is TGCGCCAGCAGCCAAACCTCCTCTGGGGCCAACGTCCTGACTTTC.

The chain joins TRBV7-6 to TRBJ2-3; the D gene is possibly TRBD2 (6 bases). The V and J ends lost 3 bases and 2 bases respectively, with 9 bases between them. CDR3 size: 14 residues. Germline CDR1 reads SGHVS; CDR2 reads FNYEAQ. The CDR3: CASSLAGYTDTQYF. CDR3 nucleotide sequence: TGTGCCAGCAGCTTGGCGGGATACACAGATACGCAGTATTTT.

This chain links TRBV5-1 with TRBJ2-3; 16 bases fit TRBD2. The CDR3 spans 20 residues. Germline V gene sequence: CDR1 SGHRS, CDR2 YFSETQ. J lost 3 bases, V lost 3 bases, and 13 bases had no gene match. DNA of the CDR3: TGCGCCAGCAGCTGGCCACTTGGGACTAGCGGGAGGGCCAGAACAGATACGCAGTATTTT. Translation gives CASSWPLGTSGRARTDTQYF.

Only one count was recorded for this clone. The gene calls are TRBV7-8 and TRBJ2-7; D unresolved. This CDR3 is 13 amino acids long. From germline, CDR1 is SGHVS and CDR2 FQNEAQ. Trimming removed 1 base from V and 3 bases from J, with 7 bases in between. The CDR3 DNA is TGTGCCAGCAGCTTAGGAAGTCTCTACGAGCAGTACGTC. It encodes CASSLGSLYEQYV.

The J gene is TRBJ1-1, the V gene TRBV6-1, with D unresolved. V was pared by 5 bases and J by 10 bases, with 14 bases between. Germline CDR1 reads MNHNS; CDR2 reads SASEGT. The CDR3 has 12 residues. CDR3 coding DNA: TGTGCCAGCAGTCAAGGAGCATCTAGAGCTTTCTTT. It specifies CASSQGASRAFF.

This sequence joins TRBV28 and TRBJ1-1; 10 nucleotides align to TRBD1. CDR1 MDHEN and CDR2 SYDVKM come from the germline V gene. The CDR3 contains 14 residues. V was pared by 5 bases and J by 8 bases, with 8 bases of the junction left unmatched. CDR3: CASSPPGQGLEAFF. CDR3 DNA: TGTGCCAGCAGTCCTCCGGGACAGGGGCTCGAAGCTTTCTTT.

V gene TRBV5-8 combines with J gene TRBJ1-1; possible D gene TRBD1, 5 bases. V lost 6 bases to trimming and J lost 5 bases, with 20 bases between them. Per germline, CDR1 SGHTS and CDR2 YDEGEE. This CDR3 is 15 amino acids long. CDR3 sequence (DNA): TGTGCCAGCATCGAAGGGCAGGGTCGGTTAACTGAAGCTTTCTTT. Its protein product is CASIEGQGRLTEAFF. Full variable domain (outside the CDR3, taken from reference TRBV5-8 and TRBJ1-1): EAGVTQSPTHLIKTRGQQATLRCSPISGHTSVYWYQQALGLGLQFLLWYDEGEERNRGNFPPRFSGRQFPNYSSELNVNALELEDSALYLCASIEGQGRLTEAFFGQGTRLTVV.

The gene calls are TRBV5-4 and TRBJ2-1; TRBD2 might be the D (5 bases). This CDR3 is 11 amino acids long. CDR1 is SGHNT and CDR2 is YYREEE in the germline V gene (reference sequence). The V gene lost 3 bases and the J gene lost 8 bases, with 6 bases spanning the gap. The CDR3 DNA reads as TGTGCCAGCAGCTGGGGAGATGAGCAGTTCTTC. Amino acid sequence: CASSWGDEQFF. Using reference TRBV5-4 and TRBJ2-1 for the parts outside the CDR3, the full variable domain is ETGVTQSPTHLIKTRGQQVTLRCSSQSGHNTVSWYQQALGQGPQFIFQYYREEENGRGNFPPRFSGLQFPNYSSELNVNALELDDSALYLCASSWGDEQFFGPGTRLTVL.

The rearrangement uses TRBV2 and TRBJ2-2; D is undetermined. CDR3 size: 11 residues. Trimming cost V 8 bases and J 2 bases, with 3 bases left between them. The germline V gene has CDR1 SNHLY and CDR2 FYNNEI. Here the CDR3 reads CASYNTGELFF. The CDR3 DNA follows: TGTGCCAGCTATAACACCGGGGAGCTGTTTTTT.

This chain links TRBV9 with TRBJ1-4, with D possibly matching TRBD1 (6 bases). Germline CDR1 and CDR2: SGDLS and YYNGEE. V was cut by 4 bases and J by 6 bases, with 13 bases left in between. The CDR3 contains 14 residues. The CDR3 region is CASSPGGGHEKLFF. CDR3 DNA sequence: TGTGCCAGCAGCCCCGGGGGCGGGCATGAAAAACTGTTTTTT.

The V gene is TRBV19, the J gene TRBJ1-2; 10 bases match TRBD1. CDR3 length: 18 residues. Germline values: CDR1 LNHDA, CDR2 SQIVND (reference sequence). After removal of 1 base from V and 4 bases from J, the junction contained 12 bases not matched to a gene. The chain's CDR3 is CASSIVPPGQGEGYGYTF. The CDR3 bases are TGTGCCAGTAGTATAGTCCCCCCTGGACAGGGGGAAGGCTATGGCTACACCTTC.

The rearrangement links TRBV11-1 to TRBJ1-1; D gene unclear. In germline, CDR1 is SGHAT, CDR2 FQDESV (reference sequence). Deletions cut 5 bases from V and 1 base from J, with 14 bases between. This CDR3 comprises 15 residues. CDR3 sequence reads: CASSPPGWGNTEAFF. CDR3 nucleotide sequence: TGTGCCAGCAGCCCCCCCGGGTGGGGGAACACTGAAGCTTTCTTT.

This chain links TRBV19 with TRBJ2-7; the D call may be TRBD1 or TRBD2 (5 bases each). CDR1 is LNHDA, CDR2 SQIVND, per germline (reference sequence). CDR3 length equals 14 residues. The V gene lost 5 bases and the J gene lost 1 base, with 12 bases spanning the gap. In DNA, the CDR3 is TGTGCCAGTAGTGTTGGGACCGGATCCTACGAGCAGTACTTC. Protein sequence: CASSVGTGSYEQYF.

DNA for the CDR3: TGTGCCAGCAGCTTGCAGGGAGGGACTGAAGCTTTCTTT. Translating it yields CASSLQGGTEAFF. The chain uses TRBV7-3 and TRBJ1-1; a weak D match, TRBD1 (5 bases). Germline V gene sequence: CDR1 SGHTA, CDR2 FQGTGA. The ends were cut back, 3 bases at V and 5 bases at J, with 10 bases in the middle. CDR3 size: 13 residues.

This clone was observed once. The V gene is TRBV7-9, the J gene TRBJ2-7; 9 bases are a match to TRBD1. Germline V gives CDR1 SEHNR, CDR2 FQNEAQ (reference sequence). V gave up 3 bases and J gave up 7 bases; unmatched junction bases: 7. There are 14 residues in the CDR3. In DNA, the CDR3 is TGTGCCAGCAGCTTCCCCGGGACAGGGAAAGAGCAGTACTTC. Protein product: CASSFPGTGKEQYF.

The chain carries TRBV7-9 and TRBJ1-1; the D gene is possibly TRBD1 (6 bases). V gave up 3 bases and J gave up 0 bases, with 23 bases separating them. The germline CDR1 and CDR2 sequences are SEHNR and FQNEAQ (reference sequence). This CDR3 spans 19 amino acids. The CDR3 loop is CASSFPDRPLSGVNTEAFF. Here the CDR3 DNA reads TGTGCCAGCAGCTTCCCGGACAGACCTCTAAGTGGGGTGAACACTGAAGCTTTCTTT.

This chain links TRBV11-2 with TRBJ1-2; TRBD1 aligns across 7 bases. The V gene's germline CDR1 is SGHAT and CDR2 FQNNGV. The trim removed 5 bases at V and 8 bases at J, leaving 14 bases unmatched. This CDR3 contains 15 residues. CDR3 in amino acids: CASSLSGTDPLGYTF. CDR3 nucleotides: TGTGCCAGCAGCCTATCAGGGACAGATCCCTTAGGCTACACCTTC.

The CDR3 coding sequence is TGTGCCAGCAGTTACTCAGTAGAGGGGACCTACGAGCAGTACTTC. It encodes CASSYSVEGTYEQYF. V and J are TRBV6-6 and TRBJ2-7, with D perhaps being TRBD1 or TRBD2 (5 bases each). Between the trimmed V and J ends, which lost 0 bases and 2 bases, there was a span of 11 bases. In germline, CDR1 is MNHNY, CDR2 SVGAGI (reference sequence). The CDR3 is made up of 15 amino acids.

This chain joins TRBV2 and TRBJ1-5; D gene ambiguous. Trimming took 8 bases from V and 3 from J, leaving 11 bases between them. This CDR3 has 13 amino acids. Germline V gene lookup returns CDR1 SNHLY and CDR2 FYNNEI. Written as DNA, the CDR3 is TGTGCCAGCGGAGAGGCGTACAATCAGCCCCAGCATTTT. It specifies CASGEAYNQPQHF. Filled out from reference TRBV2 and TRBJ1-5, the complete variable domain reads EPEVTQTPSHQVTQMGQEVILRCVPISNHLYFYWYRQILGQKVEFLVSFYNNEISEKSEIFDDQFSVERPDGSNFTLKIRSTKLEDSAMYFCASGEAYNQPQHFGDGTRLSIL.

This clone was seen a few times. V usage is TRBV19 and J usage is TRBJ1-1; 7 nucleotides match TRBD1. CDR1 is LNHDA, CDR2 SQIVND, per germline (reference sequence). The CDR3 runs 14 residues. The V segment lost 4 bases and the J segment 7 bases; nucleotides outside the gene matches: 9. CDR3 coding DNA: TGTGCCAGTAGTACTCCGGGACAGACCGTTGAAGCTTTCTTT. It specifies CASSTPGQTVEAFF. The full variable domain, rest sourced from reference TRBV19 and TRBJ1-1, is DGGITQSPKYLFRKEGQNVTLSCEQNLNHDAMYWYRQDPGQGLRLIYYSQIVNDFQKGDIAEGYSVSREKKESFPLTVTSAQKNPTAFYLCASSTPGQTVEAFFGQGTRLTVV.

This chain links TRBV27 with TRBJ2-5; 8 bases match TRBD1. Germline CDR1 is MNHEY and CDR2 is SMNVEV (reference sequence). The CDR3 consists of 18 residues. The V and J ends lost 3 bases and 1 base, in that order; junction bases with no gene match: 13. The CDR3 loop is CASSLAALLGQGQETQYF. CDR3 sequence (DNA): TGTGCCAGCAGTTTGGCCGCTCTCCTTGGACAGGGCCAAGAGACCCAGTACTTC.

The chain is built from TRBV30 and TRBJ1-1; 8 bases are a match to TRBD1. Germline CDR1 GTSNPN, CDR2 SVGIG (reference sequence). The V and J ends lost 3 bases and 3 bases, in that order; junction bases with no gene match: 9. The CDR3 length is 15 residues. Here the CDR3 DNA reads TGTGCCTGGAGGCTGACAGGGGCCAAAGACACTGAAGCTTTCTTT. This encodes CAWRLTGAKDTEAFF.